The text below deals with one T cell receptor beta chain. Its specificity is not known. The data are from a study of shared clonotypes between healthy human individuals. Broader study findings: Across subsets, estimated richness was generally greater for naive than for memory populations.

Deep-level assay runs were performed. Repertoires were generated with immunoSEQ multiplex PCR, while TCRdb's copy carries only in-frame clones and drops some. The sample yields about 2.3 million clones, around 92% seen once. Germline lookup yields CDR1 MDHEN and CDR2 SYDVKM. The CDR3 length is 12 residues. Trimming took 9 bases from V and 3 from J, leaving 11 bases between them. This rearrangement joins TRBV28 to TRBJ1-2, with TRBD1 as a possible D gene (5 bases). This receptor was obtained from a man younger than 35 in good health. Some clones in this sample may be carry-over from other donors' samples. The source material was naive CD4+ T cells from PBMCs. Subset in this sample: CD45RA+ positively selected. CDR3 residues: CASEGTDYGYTF. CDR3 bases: TGTGCCAGTGAGGGGACGGACTATGGCTACACCTTC.